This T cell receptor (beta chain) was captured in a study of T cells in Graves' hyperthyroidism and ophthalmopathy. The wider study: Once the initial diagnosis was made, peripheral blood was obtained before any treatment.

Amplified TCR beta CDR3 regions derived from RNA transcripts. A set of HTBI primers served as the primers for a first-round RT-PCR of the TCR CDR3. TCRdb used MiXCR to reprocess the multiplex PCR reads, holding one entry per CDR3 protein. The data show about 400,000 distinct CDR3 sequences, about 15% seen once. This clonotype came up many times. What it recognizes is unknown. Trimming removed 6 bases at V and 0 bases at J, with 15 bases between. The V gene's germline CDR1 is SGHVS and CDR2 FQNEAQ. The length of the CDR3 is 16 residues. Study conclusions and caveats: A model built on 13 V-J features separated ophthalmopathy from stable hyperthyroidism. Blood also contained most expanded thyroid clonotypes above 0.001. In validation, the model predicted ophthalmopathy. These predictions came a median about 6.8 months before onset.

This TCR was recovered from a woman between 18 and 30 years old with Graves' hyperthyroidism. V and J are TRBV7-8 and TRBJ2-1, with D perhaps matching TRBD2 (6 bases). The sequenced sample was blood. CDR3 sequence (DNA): TGTGCCAGCAGACTTCTGGCGGGGACCTCCTACAATGAGCAGTTCTTC. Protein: CASRLLAGTSYNEQFF.